These 27 T cell receptor beta chains were sequenced from one sample in a study of blood T cell repertoires in COVID-19. Data came from immunoSEQ multiplex PCR; TCRdb stores just in-frame clones and leaves some out. The sample shows hundreds of thousands of clones, about 88% of them seen only once. Sequencing was done on a sample of PBMCs or T cells enriched from blood (not recorded which). These receptors came from a woman in her forties or fifties who had recovered from COVID-19.

The V and J genes are TRBV5-1 and TRBJ2-1, with no clear D. CDR3 length equals 14 residues. Trimming took 0 bases from V and 4 from J, leaving 8 bases between them. The germline CDR1 and CDR2 sequences are SGHRS and YFSETQ. The DNA of the CDR3 is TGCGCCAGCAGCTTGGTTCAGGATTACAATGAGCAGTTCTTC. This translates into CASSLVQDYNEQFF.

The chain carries TRBV27 and TRBJ1-5, with 9 bases aligning to TRBD1. The CDR3 contains 17 residues. V dropped 8 bases and J dropped 4; count of bases not matched to a gene: 15. CDR1 is MNHEY, CDR2 SMNVEV, per germline (reference sequence). The CDR3, as DNA: TGTGCCAGCGGGGGTAACCCGGGACAGGGAGGAAATCAGCCCCAGCATTTT. Translating gives CASGGNPGQGGNQPQHF.

The J gene is TRBJ2-1, the V gene TRBV5-1, with a weak D call TRBD1 (5 bases). Germline V gene lookup returns CDR1 SGHRS and CDR2 YFSETQ. Trimming shortened V by 3 bases and J by 4 bases, and 8 bases separated the two germline ends. CDR3 size: 13 residues. DNA of the CDR3: TGCGCCAGCAGCTCTCAGGGTTACAATGAGCAGTTCTTC. Its protein product is CASSSQGYNEQFF. Variable domain in full (rest from reference TRBV5-1 and TRBJ2-1): KAGVTQTPRYLIKTRGQQVTLSCSPISGHRSVSWYQQTPGQGLQFLFEYFSETQRNKGNFPGRFSGRQFSNSRSEMNVSTLELGDSALYLCASSSQGYNEQFFGPGTRLTVL.

The CDR3 sequence: CASGQGNNQPQHF. CDR3 in DNA: TGTGCCAGCGGACAGGGAAACAATCAGCCCCAGCATTTT. J is TRBJ1-5 and V is TRBV12-3 or TRBV12-4, with 8 positions matching TRBD1. Unmatched junction bases numbered 3, after V lost 8 bases and J lost 3 bases. The CDR3 is 13 residues long.

The CDR3 protein is CATTPVENTEAFF. CDR3 bases: TGTGCCACCACTCCTGTTGAGAACACTGAAGCTTTCTTT. The rearrangement joins TRBV19 to TRBJ1-1, with D unclear. The CDR3 has 13 amino acids. From germline, CDR1 is LNHDA and CDR2 SQIVND (reference sequence). Trimming stripped 10 bases from V and 1 base from J, with 13 bases between.

This rearrangement joins TRBV7-2 to TRBJ2-2, with D perhaps TRBD1 (6 bases). This CDR3 comprises 16 residues. Between the trimmed V and J ends, which lost 3 bases and 0 bases, there was a span of 11 bases. Germline CDR1 and CDR2: SGHTA and FQGNSA. CDR3 loop: CASSLGHPSNTGELFF. The CDR3 DNA reads as TGTGCCAGCAGCTTGGGACACCCATCGAACACCGGGGAGCTGTTTTTT.

The rearrangement uses TRBV24-1 and TRBJ1-5, with 12 bases identical to TRBD1. The CDR3 is 17 amino acids. The ends lost 3 bases at V and 3 bases at J; junction bases unmatched: 5. CDR1 KGHDR and CDR2 SFDVKD come from the germline V gene. The DNA of the CDR3 is TGTGCCACCAGTGATCCCGGGACAGGGGGCAACAATCAGCCCCAGCATTTT. Its translation: CATSDPGTGGNNQPQHF.

The genes are TRBV28 and TRBJ1-2; D is perhaps TRBD1 (5 bases). This CDR3 is 15 amino acids long. CDR1 and CDR2 from the germline V gene are MDHEN and SYDVKM. V lost 4 bases, J lost 7 bases, and 19 bases lay in between. CDR3 region: CASSSPDGGVRGYTF. In nucleotides, the CDR3 is TGTGCCAGCAGTTCCCCCGACGGGGGGGTGCGTGGCTACACCTTC.

The rearrangement uses TRBV29-1 and TRBJ1-1; the match to TRBD1 covers 12 bases. The V gene end was trimmed by 6 bases and the J gene end by 7 bases; junction bases not matched to a gene: 6. Germline CDR1 SQVTM, CDR2 ANQGSEA. This CDR3 has 13 amino acids. The CDR3 sequence: CSVRGQGAIEAFF. The CDR3 DNA sequence: TGCAGCGTGAGGGGACAGGGGGCGATTGAAGCTTTCTTT.

The chain joins TRBV28 to TRBJ1-2; no clear D. The V end lost 7 bases, the J end lost 5 bases, and 2 bases lay between the germline ends. Germline V gene sequence: CDR1 MDHEN, CDR2 SYDVKM. The CDR3 has 9 amino acids. The DNA of the CDR3 is TGTGCCAGCACTTATGGCTACACCTTC. The encoded protein is CASTYGYTF.

The chain carries TRBV15 and TRBJ2-3, with D perhaps TRBD2 (5 bases). The CDR3 length is 16 residues. In germline, CDR1 is LNHNV, CDR2 YYDKDF (reference sequence). V was shortened by 1 base and J by 6 bases, with 17 bases between the two germline ends. CDR3 nucleotides: TGTGCCACCAGCAGAGGCGCGGGCCCCGTAAGGGATACGCAGTATTTT. This codes for CATSRGAGPVRDTQYF.

This chain joins TRBV20-1 and TRBJ2-7; D is undetermined. The CDR3 has 12 residues. Per germline, CDR1 DFQATT and CDR2 SNEGSKA (reference sequence). With 3 bases removed from V and 5 bases from J, the gap between germline ends came to 11 bases. DNA for the CDR3: TGCAGTGCTAGTGGTCTCCAGGACGAGCAGTACTTC. Its protein is CSASGLQDEQYF.

The chain is built from TRBV7-2 and TRBJ2-3, with 9 bases aligning to TRBD1. Germline CDR1 SGHTA, CDR2 FQGNSA. The CDR3 sequence is 16 residues long. Germline trimming cut 7 bases from V and 6 bases from J; bases unmatched to any gene: 14. CDR3 loop: CASTRQGVSTSDTQYF. CDR3 bases: TGTGCCAGCACCAGACAGGGGGTTTCTACTTCGGATACGCAGTATTTT.

This clone was found once. The rearrangement links TRBV20-1 to TRBJ2-1; 12 bases fit TRBD2. CDR3 size: 15 residues. From germline, CDR1 is DFQATT and CDR2 SNEGSKA (reference sequence). The V segment lost 3 bases and the J segment 2 bases; nucleotides outside the gene matches: 2. The CDR3 coding sequence is TGCAGTGCTAGTCTAGCGGGAGGGCCCTACAATGAGCAGTTCTTC. It encodes CSASLAGGPYNEQFF.

The J gene is TRBJ1-5, the V gene TRBV10-2; D is unresolved. The CDR3 runs to 15 residues. V dropped 0 bases and J dropped 1 base, with 7 bases sitting between them. The V gene's germline CDR1 is WSHSY and CDR2 SAAADI. CDR3 nucleotide sequence: TGCGCCAGCAGTGAGTCTAAGAGAAGCAATCAGCCCCAGCATTTT. It codes for CASSESKRSNQPQHF.

This chain joins TRBV5-1 and TRBJ2-1; 7 bases line up with TRBD2. The ends lost 4 bases at V and 8 bases at J; junction bases unmatched: 15. Looked up from germline, CDR1 is SGHRS and CDR2 is YFSETQ. This CDR3 region has 16 residues. CDR3 region: CASSATAGVGLDEQFF. CDR3 DNA sequence: TGCGCCAGCAGCGCCACGGCGGGAGTGGGTTTGGATGAGCAGTTCTTC.

This chain connects TRBV12-5 to TRBJ2-5; 10 positions agree with TRBD2. Germline V gene sequence: CDR1 LGHNT, CDR2 FRNRAP. Trimming cost V 5 bases and J 6 bases; bases outside gene matches: 9. The CDR3 runs to 15 residues. The chain's CDR3 is CASGARGSGRKTQYF. In DNA form, the CDR3 reads TGTGCTAGTGGTGCCCGGGGTAGCGGGAGGAAGACCCAGTACTTC.

The chain has TRBV7-3 and TRBJ1-6; possibly TRBD1 for D (5 bases). V lost 4 bases, J lost 4 bases, and 8 bases lay in between. Germline-derived CDR1 and CDR2 are SGHTA and FQGTGA. The CDR3 runs to 14 residues. Here the CDR3 DNA reads TGTGCCAGCAGCTCGGGACTGTATAATTCACCCCTCCACTTT. As protein: CASSSGLYNSPLHF.

The rearrangement joins TRBV28 to TRBJ1-4, with 7 nucleotides matching TRBD1. This CDR3 spans 15 amino acids. With V trimmed by 5 bases and J by 6 bases, 9 bases remained unmatched. Per germline, CDR1 MDHEN and CDR2 SYDVKM. DNA of the CDR3: TGTGCCAGCAGTACAGGGGATTGGAGTTATGAAAAACTGTTTTTT. This translates into CASSTGDWSYEKLFF.

This chain joins TRBV19 and TRBJ2-7, with 8 bases matching TRBD2. CDR3 length: 14 amino acids. V lost 3 bases and J lost 6; bases outside the gene matches: 7. CDR1 LNHDA and CDR2 SQIVND come from the germline V gene (reference sequence). The CDR3 nucleotides read TGTGCCAGTAGTATGAGAGCGGGAGTACCCGAGCAGTACTTC. Residues: CASSMRAGVPEQYF.

This clone was counted only a few times. This rearrangement joins TRBV28 to TRBJ1-6; 9 bases match TRBD1. Germline V gene data show CDR1 as MDHEN and CDR2 as SYDVKM. The CDR3 contains 14 residues. The ends lost 6 bases at V and 10 bases at J; junction bases unmatched: 7. In DNA form, the CDR3 reads TGTGCCAGCAGACGTGACAGGGGGGTCTCACCCCTCCACTTT. It yields the protein CASRRDRGVSPLHF.

In DNA form, the CDR3 reads TGCGCCAGCAGCCAAGACCTAGGTAAACCCCAGCATTTT. It yields the protein CASSQDLGKPQHF. The chain uses TRBV4-1 and TRBJ1-5; no reliable D call. Germline V CDR1 and CDR2: MGHRA, YSYEKL. The germline V and J ends were trimmed by 0 bases and 10 bases, with 10 bases remaining between them. The CDR3 runs to 13 residues.

The chain uses TRBV29-1 and TRBJ2-1, with D perhaps TRBD2 (5 bases). Germline values: CDR1 SQVTM, CDR2 ANQGSEA. This CDR3 region has 13 residues. Trimming shortened V by 3 bases and J by 10 bases, and 16 bases separated the two germline ends. In nucleotides, the CDR3 is TGCAGCGTTGACACGGAGGCGGTGGGGGAGCAGTTCTTC. This encodes CSVDTEAVGEQFF.

The V call is TRBV27, the J call TRBJ1-6, with D uncertain. The CDR3 totals 12 residues. Germline loops: CDR1 MNHEY, CDR2 SMNVEV (reference sequence). Trimming took 6 bases from V and 9 from J, leaving 9 bases between them. The CDR3 DNA is TGTGCCAGCAGCCGAGGGAGTTCACCCCTCCACTTT. Translating gives CASSRGSSPLHF.

This clone was recorded only once. The J gene is TRBJ2-3, the V gene TRBV7-2, with TRBD2 matching 7 bases. The CDR3 has 16 amino acids. V lost 2 bases, J lost 4 bases, and 9 bases stayed unmatched. Per germline, CDR1 SGHTA and CDR2 FQGNSA. CDR3 sequence reads: CASSLQAGRVPDTQYF. The CDR3 DNA sequence: TGTGCCAGCAGCTTACAAGCGGGGCGGGTGCCAGATACGCAGTATTTT.

In this sample, this clone turned up a few times. The gene calls are TRBV19 and TRBJ2-3; D perhaps matches TRBD1 (5 bases). The CDR3 is 14 residues long. Per germline, CDR1 LNHDA and CDR2 SQIVND (reference sequence). V shed 3 bases and J shed 0 bases, with 7 bases lying between them. CDR3 region: CASSIRQSTDTQYF. CDR3 coding DNA: TGTGCCAGTAGTATTCGACAGAGCACAGATACGCAGTATTTT.

Of note for this clone: This sample includes further DNA sequences coding for the same CDR3. This sequence joins TRBV27 and TRBJ1-3; the D gene is possibly TRBD1 (5 bases). Trimming left V 5 bases short and J 4 bases short, with 18 bases between. The CDR3 has 16 amino acids. Germline CDR1 reads MNHEY; CDR2 reads SMNVEV (reference sequence). In nucleotides, the CDR3 is TGTGCCAGCAGTCTCGGAAGCGGGGCGCCAGGAAACACCATATATTTT. It is translated as CASSLGSGAPGNTIYF.